Given below is one T cell receptor beta chain in context. It has no known antigen specificity. There are no base qualities to consult, and no much larger clone falls within one base. The donors were healthy, HIV-negative adults with no recently reported acute infections or vaccinations. Every donor was a Caucasian adult living in Nashville, Tennessee, USA. For unsorted samples, about 90 million PBMCs were counted and genomic DNA was extracted with the QIAamp DNA Blood Mini kit. Blood was obtained by leukapheresis, after which PBMCs were separated by Ficoll-Histopaque density gradient centrifugation and cryopreserved in liquid nitrogen vapor phase. V lost 2 bases and J lost 3 bases, and the count of bases not matched to a germline gene is 3. The germline V gene provides CDR1 MGHDK and CDR2 SYGVNS. There are 15 amino acids in the CDR3, from cysteine to phenylalanine inclusive. Kept here is only the CDR3 DNA, which spans 45 bases and is read in frame from base 1.

This record belongs to a study of shared clonotypes between healthy human individuals (dated by TCRdb to between 2020 and 2021). With regard to the full study: The cohort comprised a couple of women and three men aged 18 to 49 years. To estimate repertoire size and how much clonotypes are shared between individuals, the study performed deep sequencing of blood TCR repertoires from five healthy adults. Different laboratories and diverse techniques were used to prepare libraries and sequence TCR repertoires, to increase sequencing depth and limit assay-specific biases. Leukapheresis yielded between about 0.94 and 9.5 billion PBMCs per donor.

The paper as a whole reports these results and caveats: Sampling was restricted to blood, and TCR repertoires in tissue are likely to differ from TCR repertoires in blood. The genetic and exposure-history diversity represented was limited by the small number of donors. Pairwise subsampling indicated that sequencing depth was expected to affect the degree of clonotype sharing among donors.

Using the deep immunoSEQ assay, multiplex PCR amplified TCR CDR3 regions from genomic DNA. Genomic DNA extracted from each cell subset was distributed evenly over all wells of several immunoSEQ 96-well plates, and each plate served as one replicate. Each replicate PCR for unsorted PBMC received about 300 ng genomic DNA, equal to 30,000 to 35,000 T cell genomes. Ten immunoSEQ deep assay plates were used to sequence the unsorted PBMC genomic DNA. Purified libraries were measured with a Qubit 3.0 fluorometer, size-checked on a Bioanalyzer 2100, and measured again with the KAPA Library Quantification kit. Each immunoSEQ 96-well plate was sequenced on its own single-read 150-cycle Illumina NextSeq 550 flow cell. The study's own analysis went as follows. Because the immunoSEQ output included only junctional sequences and no quality scores, the filtering could not be the same as the filtering used for full-length reads. Sequences were annotated with PyIR, a Python wrapper for IgBLAST v1.9, and V/J genes and CDR3 were assigned using IMGT germline references. Reads with weak V/J assignments (E-value above 1e-6), missing CDR3, stop codons, out-of-frame junctions, or ambiguous translated residues were removed. V3J clonotypes were defined as sequences sharing the same inferred V gene, J gene, and CDR3 amino acid sequence. The percentage overlap between two repertoires was calculated by dividing the number of shared unique clonotypes by the size of the smaller repertoire. Three approaches were used to assess repertoire richness: RTK rarefaction, the Chao1 estimator, and Recon v2.1 estimates of unobserved clonotypes. The immuneACCESS repertoire file appears here via TCRdb, limited to in-frame rearrangements. These files lack a portion of the clones; in checked studies, under half of the deficit traces to unresolved V genes, and the cause of the others is not known. V, J and clone size are those of that table, while D and trimming were read from the DNA. The sample has roughly 95,000 clones on record, about 45% of them singletons. The ten largest clones represent over 13% of the sample.

This chain joins TRBV25-1 to TRBJ1-2; the junction holds 10 bases that match TRBD1. The clonotype was recovered from a woman aged 40 to 50 in good health. Some clones in this sample may be carry-over from other donors' samples. The sample comprised PBMCs. The CDR3 protein: CASSEGTGVDYGYTF. In nucleotides, the sequence is TGTGCCAGCAGTGAAGGGACAGGGGTAGACTATGGCTACACCTTC.